Shown below are 22 T cell receptor beta chains from a single sample sequenced in a study of blood T cell repertoires in COVID-19 (dated by TCRdb to about 2020). The library was obtained by the immunoSEQ multiplex PCR assay. This is the immuneACCESS table as TCRdb keeps it, with only in-frame sequences that have V and J called. A part of the clones is gone; compared with another copy, unresolved V genes explain less than half, and the rest is unexplained. The table for this sample lists roughly 360,000 clones; about 80% of them were counted only once. Approximately 1% of the sample goes to the ten largest clones. Sequenced input: peripheral blood. Receptors originate from a human donor with acute or convalescent COVID-19. The donor label of this sample is uncertain.

This clone has a single count. V and J are TRBV6-6 and TRBJ1-1, with D possibly matching TRBD1 (6 bases). V lost 6 bases to trimming and J lost 1 base, with 9 bases between them. The CDR3 has 13 residues. Germline lookup yields CDR1 MNHNY and CDR2 SVGAGI (reference sequence). The CDR3 loop is CASSATGNTEAFF. The CDR3 region has the DNA TGTGCCAGCAGCGCGACAGGGAACACTGAAGCTTTCTTT.

This chain links TRBV5-4 with TRBJ1-3; D call uncertain. The CDR3 extends over 14 amino acids. The V end lost 4 bases, the J end lost 4 bases, and 12 bases lay between the germline ends. Germline V lookup: CDR1 SGHNT, CDR2 YYREEE (reference sequence). In DNA form, the CDR3 reads TGTGCCAGCAGCCGCGGGGAGATAGGAAACACCATATATTTT. Protein sequence: CASSRGEIGNTIYF.

This clone appeared a few times. The J gene is TRBJ2-1, the V gene TRBV29-1; 8 positions agree with TRBD1. V dropped 0 bases and J dropped 6; count of bases not matched to a gene: 7. CDR3 size: 15 residues. Germline V gene sequence: CDR1 SQVTM, CDR2 ANQGSEA. This CDR3 reads CSVEDQGARSNEQFF. The CDR3 DNA reads as TGCAGCGTTGAAGATCAGGGGGCGAGGTCCAATGAGCAGTTCTTC.

The J gene is TRBJ2-4, the V gene TRBV6-6, with D possibly matching TRBD1 (7 bases). The CDR3 spans 15 residues. Germline loops: CDR1 MNHNY, CDR2 SVGAGI (reference sequence). V lost 8 bases and J lost 5, with 19 bases in between. This chain's CDR3 is CASAPGGDRENIQYF. The CDR3, as DNA: TGTGCCAGCGCCCCCGGCGGGGACAGAGAAAACATTCAGTACTTC.

The chain employs TRBV19 and TRBJ2-5, with TRBD1 as a possible D gene (5 bases). Germline V CDR1 and CDR2: LNHDA, SQIVND (reference sequence). V gave up 4 bases and J gave up 2 bases, with 17 bases separating them. The CDR3 covers 16 residues. The CDR3 DNA follows: TGTGCCAGTAGTAGCAGGGCGCTGATCCCGCAAGAGACCCAGTACTTC. Amino acid sequence: CASSSRALIPQETQYF.

This chain links TRBV10-3 with TRBJ2-2, with D unclear. CDR3 length: 14 amino acids. The germline gives CDR1 ENHRY, CDR2 SYGVKD. V lost 2 bases to trimming and J lost 6 bases, with 10 bases between them. The CDR3 loop reads CAISEAKLAGELFF. The CDR3 DNA follows: TGTGCCATCAGTGAGGCTAAATTGGCCGGGGAGCTGTTTTTT.

The J gene is TRBJ2-2, the V gene TRBV11-2; D unresolved. The V end was cut by 1 base, the J end by 2 bases, with 8 bases between. Germline loops: CDR1 SGHAT, CDR2 FQNNGV. This CDR3 comprises 15 residues. As DNA, the CDR3 is TGTGCCAGCAGCTTAGGAACTCTAAACACCGGGGAGCTGTTTTTT. Translating it yields CASSLGTLNTGELFF.

This chain uses TRBV6-5 with TRBJ2-1; D perhaps matches TRBD2 (6 bases). CDR1 and CDR2 from the germline V gene are MNHEY and SVGAGI. The CDR3 contains 13 residues. V lost 2 bases and J 8 bases, leaving 10 bases between the germline ends. Written as DNA, the CDR3 is TGTGCCAGCAGTTACGCGACTAGTGATGAGCAGTTCTTC. Protein product: CASSYATSDEQFF.

The chain recombines TRBV2 with TRBJ1-1; possible D gene TRBD1, 5 bases. This CDR3 has 15 amino acids. Germline V gene data show CDR1 as SNHLY and CDR2 as FYNNEI. V was trimmed by 6 bases and J by 4 bases, leaving 18 bases between them. CDR3 protein: CASSKIAQGPTEAFF. The CDR3 nucleotides are TGTGCCAGCAGCAAAATCGCTCAGGGCCCCACTGAAGCTTTCTTT. The variable domain in full, completed from reference TRBV2 and TRBJ1-1, reads EPEVTQTPSHQVTQMGQEVILRCVPISNHLYFYWYRQILGQKVEFLVSFYNNEISEKSEIFDDQFSVERPDGSNFTLKIRSTKLEDSAMYFCASSKIAQGPTEAFFGQGTRLTVV.

This chain uses TRBV28 with TRBJ1-1; D not resolved. The CDR3 contains 14 residues. The V gene's germline CDR1 is MDHEN and CDR2 SYDVKM. The V and J ends lost 3 bases and 1 base respectively, with 9 bases between them. CDR3 coding DNA: TGTGCCAGCAGTTTGGTACAGCCGAACACTGAAGCTTTCTTT. Translation gives CASSLVQPNTEAFF.

The chain uses TRBV6-5 and TRBJ2-2, with D perhaps matching TRBD2 (6 bases). V dropped 7 bases and J dropped 6 bases, with 18 bases sitting between them. The V gene's germline CDR1 is MNHEY and CDR2 SVGAGI. This CDR3 has 15 residues. Here the CDR3 reads CASMVREVWSGELFF. The CDR3 nucleotides are TGTGCCAGCATGGTCAGGGAGGTTTGGTCCGGGGAGCTGTTTTTT.

This clone was seen only a few times. The rearrangement uses TRBV4-2 and TRBJ1-5; TRBD1 aligns across 7 bases. The CDR3 has 15 amino acids. V trimming: 2 bases; J trimming: 6 bases; junction bases outside the gene matches: 7. Germline-derived CDR1 and CDR2 are LGHNA and YNFKEQ. CDR3 DNA sequence: TGTGCCAGCAGCCAATACAGGGGATCGGGTCAGCCCCAGCATTTT. The encoded protein is CASSQYRGSGQPQHF.

This chain uses TRBV5-5 with TRBJ2-2; D might be TRBD1 (5 bases). In germline, CDR1 is SGHKS, CDR2 YYEKEE (reference sequence). The V and J ends lost 4 bases and 0 bases respectively, with 13 bases between them. This CDR3 is built from 16 residues. CDR3 bases: TGTGCCAGCAGCCCCCGACGACAGACGAACACCGGGGAGCTGTTTTTT. It yields the protein CASSPRRQTNTGELFF.

The chain employs TRBV19 and TRBJ1-5; D is perhaps TRBD1 (5 bases). The germline V and J ends were trimmed by 6 bases and 1 base, with 13 bases remaining between them. Germline assignment: CDR1 LNHDA and CDR2 SQIVND (reference sequence). The CDR3 covers 15 residues. CDR3: CASRNLRASNQPQHF. Written as DNA, the CDR3 is TGTGCCAGTAGAAACCTCAGGGCCAGCAATCAGCCCCAGCATTTT.

The chain uses TRBV3-1 (or the pseudogene TRBV3-2) and TRBJ2-7; D is uncertain. V lost 1 base and J 5 bases, leaving 15 bases between the germline ends. Germline CDR1 and CDR2: LGHDT and YNNKEL (reference sequence). The CDR3 is 15 residues long. The CDR3 loop is CASSQGLQSLHEQYF. In DNA form, the CDR3 reads TGTGCCAGCAGCCAAGGACTTCAGAGTCTCCACGAGCAGTACTTC.

This chain connects TRBV7-2 to TRBJ1-1; D may be TRBD1 (5 bases). Per germline, CDR1 SGHTA and CDR2 FQGNSA. The CDR3 is 12 amino acids. Trimming pared 4 bases from V and 5 bases from J, leaving 8 bases between. Written as DNA, the CDR3 is TGTGCCAGCAGCTGGGGGAGGACTGAAGCTTTCTTT. This encodes CASSWGRTEAFF.

The chain is built from TRBV5-4 and TRBJ1-1; D might be TRBD1 (5 bases). The V and J ends lost 5 bases and 6 bases respectively, with 17 bases between them. The CDR3 length is 14 residues. CDR1 SGHNT and CDR2 YYREEE come from the germline V gene (reference sequence). The CDR3 bases are TGTGCCAGCAGGTCGGGGGAGGGGATCGCTGAAGCTTTCTTT. This codes for CASRSGEGIAEAFF.

This rearrangement joins TRBV6-2 or TRBV6-3 to TRBJ2-5; 9 nucleotides agree with TRBD2. Per germline, CDR1 MNHEY and CDR2 SVGEGT. J gave up 1 base and V 5 bases, and 2 bases lay outside the gene matches. There are 14 residues in the CDR3. The CDR3 reads CASSGGLAQETQYF. CDR3 in DNA: TGTGCCAGCAGTGGGGGACTAGCCCAAGAGACCCAGTACTTC.

V is TRBV2 and J is TRBJ1-1, with D maybe TRBD1 (6 bases). The CDR3 is 14 residues long. Trimming took 5 bases from V and 4 from J, leaving 14 bases between them. Germline loops: CDR1 SNHLY, CDR2 FYNNEI. The CDR3 DNA sequence: TGTGCCAGCAGTCAACAGGGCCCGAGCACTGAAGCTTTCTTT. Translated, it gives CASSQQGPSTEAFF.

The chain employs TRBV6-6 and TRBJ2-6; 8 bases fit TRBD2. Germline trimming cut 5 bases from V and 0 bases from J; bases unmatched to any gene: 15. The germline V gene has CDR1 MNHNY and CDR2 SVGAGI (reference sequence). The CDR3 has 20 residues. CDR3 in amino acids: CASSPPGAGGRGSGANVLTF. CDR3 sequence (DNA): TGTGCCAGCAGTCCTCCTGGGGCGGGGGGAAGAGGCTCTGGGGCCAACGTCCTGACTTTC.

The V call is TRBV13, the J call TRBJ2-5; D is possibly TRBD2 (6 bases). Between the trimmed V and J ends, which lost 3 bases and 5 bases, there was a span of 19 bases. The CDR3 contains 16 residues. Germline CDR1 is PRHDT and CDR2 is FYEKMQ (reference sequence). The CDR3 protein is CASSFRRDSWRETQYF. CDR3 DNA sequence: TGTGCCAGCAGCTTCCGTCGGGACTCATGGCGCGAGACCCAGTACTTC.

V gene TRBV19 combines with J gene TRBJ1-1; possible D gene TRBD1, 6 bases. V lost 9 bases and J lost 6, with 17 bases in between. The length of the CDR3 is 13 residues. Germline V CDR1 and CDR2: LNHDA, SQIVND (reference sequence). The CDR3 spells CARGYYRVPEAFF. CDR3 DNA: TGTGCCAGGGGGTACTACAGGGTCCCTGAAGCTTTCTTT.